The TCR beta chain described here comes from a study of blood T cell repertoires in COVID-19. Study in general: Whether acute or convalescent, the COVID-19 samples came from the United States, Italy and Spain. In each case, the material was cDNA or gDNA derived from T cells, B-cell-depleted T cells, or PBMCs.

Trimming shortened V by 6 bases and J by 0 bases, and 13 bases separated the two germline ends. The CDR3 extends over 15 amino acids. Germline CDR1 reads WNHNN; CDR2 reads SYGVQD (reference sequence). In the authors' methods: Counts of nucleated cells, estimated from reference gene primer amplification, were obtained. Method: immunoSEQ multiplex PCR; TCRdb's copy keeps in-frame clones and lacks some. That table furnishes V, J and clone size, whereas the DNA furnished D and trimming. This table holds some 370,000 clones, around 89% found once. The chain recombines TRBV10-1 with TRBJ2-3; TRBD1 is a possible D gene (5 bases). This receptor was obtained from a man aged 18 to 29 with active or convalescent COVID-19. The sequencing input was peripheral blood. The CDR3 nucleotides are TGCGCCAGCAGAACTACAGGAACTAGCACAGATACGCAGTATTTT. Protein product: CASRTTGTSTDTQYF.